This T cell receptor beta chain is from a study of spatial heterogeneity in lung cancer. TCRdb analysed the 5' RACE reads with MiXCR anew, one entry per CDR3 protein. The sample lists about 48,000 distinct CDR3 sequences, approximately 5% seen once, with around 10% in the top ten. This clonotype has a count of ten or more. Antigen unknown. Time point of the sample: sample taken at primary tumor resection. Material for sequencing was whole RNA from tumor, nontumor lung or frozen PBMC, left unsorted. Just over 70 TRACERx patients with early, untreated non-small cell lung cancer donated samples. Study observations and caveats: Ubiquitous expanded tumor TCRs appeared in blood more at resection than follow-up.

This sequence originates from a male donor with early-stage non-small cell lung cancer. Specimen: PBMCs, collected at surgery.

The DNA for the CDR3 is TGCAGTGCCGCCAAGGGGGCTAGCTCCTATAATTCACCCCTCCACTTT. Amino acid sequence: CSAAKGASSYNSPLHF. The chain uses TRBV20-1 and TRBJ1-6; 7 bases are a match to TRBD1. CDR1 and CDR2 (germline): DFQATT, SNEGSKA (reference sequence). V gave up 6 bases and J gave up 0 bases; unmatched junction bases: 8. The CDR3 has 16 residues.